The entry that follows covers one T cell receptor beta chain sequence. Deletions cut 7 bases from V and 0 bases from J, with 10 bases between. Germline V gene lookup returns CDR1 SNHLY and CDR2 FYNNEI. The CDR3 is 15 amino acids. The data were obtained in a study of blood T cell repertoires in COVID-19. Whole-study context: PBMCs, B-cell-depleted T cells, or T cells provided the cDNA or gDNA that made up the material.

Under the authors' procedure: The assay estimated nucleated cells by amplifying reference gene primers. This table comes from immunoSEQ multiplex PCR, and its TCRdb copy is limited to in-frame clones, with some not included. V and J calls and clone size are those listed in that table; D and trimming were worked out from the DNA. The data hold around 100,000 clones, with approximately 81% observed a single time. The sample consisted of peripheral blood. The receptor comes from a human donor in a cohort sampled during active COVID-19. This chain connects TRBV2 to TRBJ1-6; D remains unclear. As DNA, the CDR3 is TGTGCCAGCACCACCGAGAGCTCCTATAATTCACCCCTCCACTTT. Its protein is CASTTESSYNSPLHF.